Sequencing of this T cell receptor beta chain was carried out in a study of cytomegalovirus exposure and HLA in healthy donors. General study results and limits: Presence/absence analyses assumed roughly uniform sequencing depth across donors.

Both 60 Vbeta primers and 13 Jbeta primers went into the PCR. TCRdb keeps only in-frame clones here, not all; method: immunoSEQ multiplex PCR. The repertoire holds 150,000 to 200,000 clones, with around 76% as singletons. This clone was seen a few times. Its antigen remains unidentified. The germline V gene has CDR1 MNHNS and CDR2 SASEGT. V was trimmed by 1 base and J by 6 bases, leaving 10 bases between them. The CDR3 spans 13 residues. This receptor was obtained from a man in his forties or fifties in good health and CMV-seropositive. V gene TRBV6-1 combines with J gene TRBJ2-7, with a weak D call TRBD2 (5 bases). The sequenced sample was PBMCs. The CDR3 is CASSEGRAGEQYF. The CDR3 bases are TGTGCCAGCAGTGAAGGGCGGGCGGGCGAGCAGTACTTC.